Detailed here is one T cell receptor beta chain. The antigen is unknown. This CDR3 has 12 amino acids. The V end lost 3 bases, the J end lost 10 bases, and 10 bases lay between the germline ends. Per germline, CDR1 ENHRY and CDR2 SYGVKD. The sample is drawn from a study of shared clonotypes between healthy human individuals. Running of the assay took place at deep level. Using immunoSEQ multiplex PCR, the repertoire was profiled, and TCRdb retains in-frame clones only, with some absent. The sample shows roughly 2 million clones, 90% to 96% of them seen only once. Findings of the study overall: A handful of donors shared around 5% of their naive CD4 clonotypes.

The sequenced sample was naive CD4+ T cells sorted from blood. This sample's subset: CD45RA+ positively selected. The chain combines TRBV10-3 with TRBJ1-5; no firm D call. This TCR was sampled from a man younger than 35 in good health. CDR3 DNA: TGTGCCATCAGTGACGCGACGTCCCCCCAGCATTTT. Protein product: CAISDATSPQHF.